The sequence of this T cell receptor beta chain was determined in a study of PD-L1 blockade in urothelial cancer. Study findings and constraints: At the 3-week point, tumor-associated blood clones expanded more in durable-benefit patients.

The CDR3 covers 13 residues. Germline CDR1 reads SGHTA; CDR2 reads FQGNSA. Trimming shortened V by 3 bases and J by 6 bases, and 11 bases separated the two germline ends. The templates were synthetic TCR analogs, and they were spiked into each PCR. Generated by immunoSEQ multiplex PCR, the TCRdb table keeps only in-frame clones and is missing some. Found here are 100,000 or so clones, roughly nine tenths of them singletons; the top ten hold approximately 0.88%. To note about this clone: Its specificity is not known.

This specimen was PBMCs, taken around atezolizumab (anti-PD-L1) treatment. The gene calls are TRBV7-2 and TRBJ1-1; D ambiguous. The source of this sequence is a woman aged 80 or older with urothelial cancer. CDR3 DNA: TGTGCCAGCAGCTTTACCGGGAGCCCTGAAGCTTTCTTT. This sequence encodes CASSFTGSPEAFF.